This TCR beta chain was sequenced in a study of blood T cell repertoires in COVID-19. V was pared by 7 bases and J by 2 bases, with 4 bases of the junction left unmatched. CDR3 length: 14 amino acids. Germline V gene sequence: CDR1 LNHDA, CDR2 SQIVND (reference sequence). Here immunoSEQ multiplex PCR was the method, and the copy in TCRdb shows in-frame clones only, minus some. Of over 200,000 clones listed, 80% to 85% are singletons. V is TRBV19 and J is TRBJ1-5, with TRBD1 matching over 8 bases. The receptor comes from a man in his forties with acute or convalescent COVID-19. The sample was peripheral blood. Written as DNA, the CDR3 is TGTGCCAGTACTTCGACAGGGGGCAATCAGCCCCAGCATTTT. Its translation: CASTSTGGNQPQHF.